Detailed here is one T cell receptor beta chain. This clone was observed a single time. No antigen is known for it. Its ends do not fully match the called genes, so a read error is possible. In the germline V gene, CDR1 corresponds to SGHTA and CDR2 to FQGTGA. From the cysteine through the phenylalanine, the CDR3 covers 15 amino acids. The read is trimmed to its CDR3 DNA, 45 bases read in frame from base 1. This sample was taken from a study of cytomegalovirus exposure and HLA in healthy donors (TCRdb year 2017). Context from the whole study: A later analysis indicated that the 95 to 150 validation repertoires were generated on the platform also employed for the 700 or so repertoires of the first cohort. The study aimed to test whether signatures of past pathogen exposure could be identified by cataloging public T cell receptors. In addition to the first cohort of around 670 subjects, a separate validation cohort of 130 or so different subjects was used. The study combined high-throughput TCR immunosequencing, statistical association of individual TCRs with disease status, and machine learning to predict cytomegalovirus infection status. The paper's findings and limits, for the study overall: In a later analysis, TCRs clustered in the first cohort were found to also tend to co-occur in the 100 to 150 validation repertoires, with 85% to 95% of cluster scores above 0. The validation cohort had no HLA typing available for a later analysis, so co-occurrence within that cohort was assessed over all 120 or so repertoires. The authors suggested that the approach could potentially be extended to other disease states and immunological phenotypes. Most TCR sequences were seen in very few donors, while some public TCRs were found in many individuals. The study gave a list of some 150 TCR beta chains associated with cytomegalovirus. The classifier was reported to diagnose cytomegalovirus status with high specificity and sensitivity in both the original and validation cohorts. A few of the identified cytomegalovirus-associated TCR beta chains were confirmed in vitro to be specific for cytomegalovirus antigens.

The donors belonged to the validation cohort of around 130 subjects, which was separate from the roughly 700-subject first cohort. Library creation used the immunoSEQ multiplex PCR assay. Processing in the source paper ran as follows. To diagnose cytomegalovirus status from the catalog of TCR beta chain sequences, a statistical classification framework was built. This immuneACCESS table, as held by TCRdb, lists in-frame sequences with V and J called but not all clones. Of the missing ones, under half trace to an unresolved V gene in checked studies; the others have no known cause. D and trimming come from the DNA, and the V and J calls and clone size come from that table. The sample includes about 150,000 clones, with 80% to 90% observed a single time. 9% to 9.5% of the sample comes from the top ten.

The sequencing sample was made of PBMCs. The TCR originated in a woman under 30 in good health and CMV-seropositive. The chain is made from TRBV7-3 and TRBJ2-3; 11 of the junction bases match TRBD2. The CDR3 protein sequence reads: CASSFSGGATYTQYF. Read as DNA, the sequence is TGTGCCAGCAGCTTTAGCGGGGGGGCCACATATACGCAGTATTTT. Reference TRBV7-3 and TRBJ2-3 genes cover what lies past the CDR3, so the full variable domain is GAGVSQTPSNKVTEKGKYVELRCDPISGHTALYWYRQSLGQGPEFLIYFQGTGAADDSGLPNDRFFAVRPEGSVSTLKIQRTERGDSAVYLCASSFSGGATYTQYFGPGTRLTVL.